Given below is one T cell receptor (beta chain) in context. Its target is not known. Germline CDR1 reads MGHRA; CDR2 reads YSYEKL. V gave up 2 bases and J gave up 0 bases; unmatched junction bases: 11. The CDR3 has 18 amino acids. This entry is derived from a study of cytomegalovirus exposure and HLA in healthy donors. Study at large: Earlier, 90 million to 140 million unique TCR beta sequences were recovered from 200 million or so T cells by an analysis.

Researchers ran the PCR with 60 Vbeta and 13 Jbeta primers. Sequencing used immunoSEQ multiplex PCR; TCRdb keeps in-frame clones, though not all of them. This table has 93,000 or so clones, about 83% appearing once. The study, taken as a whole, reports: In a later analysis, V- and J-gene trimming of beta chains associated with a DCLRE1C missense variant, replicated independently. Using the classifier, cytomegalovirus status was reportedly diagnosed with high specificity and sensitivity. Reported findings show TCR beta sequences accurately forecast HLA-A and HLA-B alleles in most subjects.

The sequence derives from a woman younger than 30 in good health and CMV-seropositive. The rearrangement links TRBV4-1 to TRBJ2-7; 9 nucleotides align to TRBD2. Input material: PBMCs. CDR3 nucleotides: TGCGCCAGCAGCCAATTGACTCTAGCGGGGCCGAGCTCCTACGAGCAGTACTTC. Amino acids: CASSQLTLAGPSSYEQYF.